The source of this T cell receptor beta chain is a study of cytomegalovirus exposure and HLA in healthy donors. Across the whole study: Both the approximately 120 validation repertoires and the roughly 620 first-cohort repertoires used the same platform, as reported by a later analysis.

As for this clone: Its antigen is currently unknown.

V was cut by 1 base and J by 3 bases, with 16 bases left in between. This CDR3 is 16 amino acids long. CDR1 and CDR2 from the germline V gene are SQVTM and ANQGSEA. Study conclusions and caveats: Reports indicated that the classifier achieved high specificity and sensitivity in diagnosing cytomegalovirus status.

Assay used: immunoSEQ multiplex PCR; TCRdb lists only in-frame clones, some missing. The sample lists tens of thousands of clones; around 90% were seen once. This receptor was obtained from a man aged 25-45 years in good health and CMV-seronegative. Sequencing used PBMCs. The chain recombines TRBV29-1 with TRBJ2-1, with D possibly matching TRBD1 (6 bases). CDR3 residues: CSVEALRGWGYNEQFF. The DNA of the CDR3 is TGCAGCGTTGAAGCTCTCAGGGGTTGGGGCTACAATGAGCAGTTCTTC.